One and the same sample provided the 25 T cell receptor beta chains below, sequenced in a study of T cells after yellow fever vaccination. TCRdb re-called the 5' RACE reads with MiXCR, one entry per CDR3 protein. This table has about 130,000 distinct CDR3 sequences, around 6.3% appearing once. The sequencing used CD4+ T cells sorted from PBMCs, collected 10 days after the yellow fever booster vaccination. These receptors all come from a man aged 30 to 39 who received the YFV17D yellow fever vaccine.

This clonotype was recorded at least ten times. This chain joins TRBV5-1 and TRBJ2-3; possible D gene TRBD2, 6 bases. This CDR3 is built from 19 residues. In germline, CDR1 is SGHRS, CDR2 YFSETQ. The V end was cut by 3 bases, the J end by 2 bases, with 25 bases between. The CDR3 sequence: CASSSNPHDRRVNTDTQYF. Here the CDR3 DNA reads TGCGCCAGCAGCTCCAACCCCCACGATCGGAGGGTTAACACAGATACGCAGTATTTT.

The chain couples TRBV20-1 to TRBJ2-1; the D gene is possibly TRBD1 (6 bases). The CDR3 has 17 amino acids. The germline V gene encodes CDR1 DFQATT and CDR2 SNEGSKA (reference sequence). V was clipped by 6 bases and J by 9 bases, with 30 bases between them. CDR3 DNA sequence: TGCAGTGCCCCGCTCCCAAGGGGGAGTTTCGGCTTCGGTGAGCAGTTCTTC. This gives the protein CSAPLPRGSFGFGEQFF.

This clonotype was seen ten or more times. The chain links TRBV28 to TRBJ2-2; D remains ambiguous. The V end was cut by 6 bases, the J end by 9 bases, with 11 bases between. The CDR3 is made up of 12 amino acids. From germline, CDR1 is MDHEN and CDR2 SYDVKM. The CDR3 nucleotides are TGTGCCAGCAGCCTACTGCCGCGGGAGCTGTTTTTT. Translating it yields CASSLLPRELFF.

In its sample, this clonotype was seen many times. The V gene is TRBV30, the J gene TRBJ2-1, with TRBD1 as a possible D gene (5 bases). V was cut by 3 bases and J by 2 bases, with 8 bases left in between. Germline loops: CDR1 GTSNPN, CDR2 SVGIG (reference sequence). The CDR3 runs 13 residues. DNA of the CDR3: TGTGCCTGGAGCAGGGAAACCTACAATGAGCAGTTCTTC. Encoded protein: CAWSRETYNEQFF.

This clonotype was picked up a small number of times. The rearrangement joins TRBV20-1 to TRBJ1-1, with 7 bases matching TRBD1. This CDR3 region has 14 residues. With V trimmed by 1 base and J by 1 base, 3 bases remained unmatched. CDR1 is DFQATT and CDR2 is SNEGSKA in the germline V gene (reference sequence). The CDR3 DNA sequence: TGCAGTGCTAGAGGCGGACAGGCGAACACTGAAGCTTTCTTT. It is translated as CSARGGQANTEAFF.

At least ten counts were recorded for this clonotype. The CDR3 nucleotides read TGCAGTGCTAGAGATCCGGGAGGGCCAGCTACGCAGTATTTT. Its protein product is CSARDPGGPATQYF. This chain links TRBV20-1 with TRBJ2-3; 8 positions agree with TRBD2. CDR3 length: 14 residues. Germline V gives CDR1 DFQATT, CDR2 SNEGSKA (reference sequence). Germline trimming cut 0 bases from V and 8 bases from J; bases unmatched to any gene: 7.

About this clonotype: Possible read error: a much larger clone is one base away. The chain joins TRBV6-5 to TRBJ2-3; 7 nucleotides match TRBD1. The CDR3 is made up of 17 amino acids. Germline V CDR1 and CDR2: MNHEY, SVGAGI. The CDR3, as DNA: TGTGCCAGCAGTTATGGCCAGGGGGTTCCCGGGCAAGATACGCTGTATTTT. It specifies CASSYGQGVPGQDTLYF.

In this sample, this clonotype turned up many times. The chain has TRBV12-3 or TRBV12-4 and TRBJ2-3; 7 bases are shared with TRBD2. This CDR3 contains 15 residues. Unmatched junction bases numbered 5, after V lost 5 bases and J lost 0 bases. CDR3 bases: TGTGCCAGCAGTCCGAGAGCGGGAAGCACAGATACGCAGTATTTT. Translating gives CASSPRAGSTDTQYF.

Comments on this clonotype: A much bigger clone sits one base away, suggesting this may be a read error. This rearrangement joins TRBV20-1 to TRBJ2-3; 7 bases fit TRBD1. The CDR3 runs to 13 residues. CDR1 and CDR2 from the germline V gene are DFQATT and SNEGSKA (reference sequence). CDR3 loop: CGARDRVTDTQYF. Written as DNA, the CDR3 is TGCGGTGCTAGAGACAGGGTCACAGATACGCAGTATTTT.

In its sample, this clonotype was seen many times. The chain couples TRBV12-3 or TRBV12-4 to TRBJ2-3, with D hard to call. This CDR3 region has 17 residues. The V and J ends lost 4 bases and 0 bases respectively, with 17 bases between them. CDR3 loop: CASSSLRGTSSTDTQYF. The CDR3 nucleotides read TGTGCCAGCAGTTCCCTCCGAGGCACTTCTAGCACAGATACGCAGTATTTT.

This clonotype showed up many times. Written as DNA, the CDR3 is TGTGCCAGCAGATTAGCGGGAGGGGGAGATACGCAGTATTTT. This encodes CASRLAGGGDTQYF. The chain has TRBV4-2 and TRBJ2-3, with 11 bases that match TRBD2. Germline loops: CDR1 LGHNA, CDR2 YNFKEQ. V shed 6 bases and J 5 bases; nucleotides not matched to a gene: 4. This CDR3 is 14 amino acids long.

This clonotype was seen at least ten times. The chain carries TRBV7-8 and TRBJ2-2; D not resolved. There are 12 residues in the CDR3. CDR1 is SGHVS, CDR2 FQNEAQ, per germline. Trimming removed 4 bases at V and 6 bases at J, with 6 bases between. CDR3 sequence: CASSSPAGELFF. Here the CDR3 DNA reads TGTGCCAGCAGCTCCCCTGCCGGGGAGCTGTTTTTT.

The chain links TRBV5-4 to TRBJ2-1; D perhaps matches TRBD2 (6 bases). With 4 bases removed from V and 0 bases from J, the gap between germline ends came to 14 bases. The CDR3 contains 16 residues. Germline loops: CDR1 SGHNT, CDR2 YYREEE (reference sequence). CDR3 in amino acids: CASSPSGPGSYNEQFF. The CDR3 DNA follows: TGTGCCAGCAGCCCCAGCGGGCCAGGCTCCTACAATGAGCAGTTCTTC.

This clonotype was found a few times. The chain joins TRBV5-4 to TRBJ2-5; perhaps TRBD1 as D (6 bases). This CDR3 region has 15 residues. V lost 4 bases and J lost 0, with 13 bases in between. The V gene's germline CDR1 is SGHNT and CDR2 YYREEE (reference sequence). Here the CDR3 reads CASSVSTGYQETQYF. The CDR3 coding sequence is TGTGCCAGCAGCGTTTCTACAGGGTACCAAGAGACCCAGTACTTC.

Ten or more counts support this clonotype. The genes are TRBV19 and TRBJ2-1, with a possible D match to TRBD2 (5 bases). The V gene's germline CDR1 is LNHDA and CDR2 SQIVND (reference sequence). The CDR3 length is 14 residues. Trimming took 1 base from V and 6 from J, leaving 10 bases between them. The CDR3 loop is CASSIGLRLNEQFF. The DNA for the CDR3 is TGTGCCAGTAGTATAGGACTAAGGCTCAATGAGCAGTTCTTC.

Worth noting for this clonotype: A much larger clone sits a single nucleotide away, making a read error possible. V usage is TRBV7-2 and J usage is TRBJ2-5; D might be TRBD2 (6 bases). Germline V gene sequence: CDR1 SGHTA, CDR2 FQGNSA. Trimming stripped 5 bases from V and 5 bases from J, with 18 bases between. CDR3 length equals 15 residues. The DNA for the CDR3 is TGTGCCAGCAGCCCGGGACTCCTGGTGCTGGAGACCCAGTACTTC. Translating it yields CASSPGLLVLETQYF.

This clonotype occurred many times. This chain joins TRBV20-1 and TRBJ2-5; the D is unclear. The CDR3 covers 11 residues. CDR1 is DFQATT and CDR2 is SNEGSKA in the germline V gene (reference sequence). Deletions cut 3 bases from V and 3 bases from J, with 5 bases between. CDR3 sequence: CSASFKETQYF. In DNA form, the CDR3 reads TGCAGTGCTAGTTTCAAAGAGACCCAGTACTTC.

In its sample, this clonotype was seen a few times. The chain recombines TRBV20-1 with TRBJ1-1; D not resolved. V shed 6 bases and J shed 2 bases, with 10 bases lying between them. The CDR3 contains 12 residues. Looked up from germline, CDR1 is DFQATT and CDR2 is SNEGSKA (reference sequence). The CDR3 bases are TGCAGTGCAACGGACGGAAACACTGAAGCTTTCTTT. Protein sequence: CSATDGNTEAFF.

This clonotype appeared many times. V is TRBV12-3 or TRBV12-4 and J is TRBJ2-7; D might be TRBD1 or TRBD2, each matching 5 bases. The ends were cut back, 1 base at V and 5 bases at J, with 12 bases in the middle. The CDR3 is 14 amino acids. CDR3 region: CASSLVSGSHEQYF. The CDR3 DNA is TGTGCCAGCAGTTTAGTGTCAGGGAGCCACGAGCAGTACTTC.

There are a few counts of this clonotype. The chain recombines TRBV6-6 with TRBJ1-2; TRBD1 is a possible D gene (5 bases). The CDR3 consists of 13 residues. Trimming took 7 bases from V and 6 from J, leaving 15 bases between them. Germline CDR1 MNHNY, CDR2 SVGAGI (reference sequence). In DNA form, the CDR3 reads TGTGCCAGCATCACCCCGGGGCGGGATGGCTACACCTTC. This codes for CASITPGRDGYTF.

In its sample, this clonotype was seen many times. The gene calls are TRBV20-1 and TRBJ2-1, with 11 bases fitting TRBD2. The V and J ends lost 6 bases and 1 base, in that order; junction bases with no gene match: 11. The CDR3 runs to 17 residues. Germline CDR1 and CDR2: DFQATT and SNEGSKA (reference sequence). CDR3 residues: CSAKLLAGAISYNEQFF. The CDR3 region has the DNA TGCAGTGCCAAGTTACTAGCGGGAGCGATATCCTACAATGAGCAGTTCTTC.

The chain recombines TRBV11-2 with TRBJ2-2, with D possibly matching TRBD2 (6 bases). Germline V gene lookup returns CDR1 SGHAT and CDR2 FQNNGV. Trimming removed 4 bases at V and 6 bases at J, with 15 bases between. The CDR3 has 15 residues. The CDR3 loop is CASSSDYTGAGELFF. CDR3 in DNA: TGTGCCAGCAGCTCCGACTACACGGGGGCCGGGGAGCTGTTTTTT.

About this clonotype: This sequence may be a read error, since a much larger clone differs from it by one base. The chain uses TRBV4-3 and TRBJ1-4; TRBD1 matches 9 bases. The CDR3 contains 15 residues. J lost 6 bases, V lost 0 bases, and 2 bases had no gene match. Germline V CDR1 and CDR2: LGHNA, YSLEER. CDR3 bases: TGCGCCAGCAGCCAAGATTACAGGGGGCATGAAAAACTGTTTTTT. Its translation: CASSQDYRGHEKLFF.

This clonotype was detected many times. The chain has TRBV5-1 and TRBJ2-5, with TRBD1 matching over 11 bases. Unmatched junction bases numbered 12, after V lost 3 bases and J lost 5 bases. The CDR3 is 17 residues long. CDR1 is SGHRS, CDR2 YFSETQ, per germline. The CDR3 nucleotides read TGCGCCAGCAGCTACGGACAGGGGGCGGACAAAACGGAGACCCAGTACTTC. Its protein product is CASSYGQGADKTETQYF.

About this clonotype: This sequence may be a read error, since a much larger clone differs from it by one base. V usage is TRBV20-1 and J usage is TRBJ2-5; TRBD2 aligns across 10 bases. CDR3 length equals 15 residues. Germline loops: CDR1 DFQATT, CDR2 SNEGSKA (reference sequence). Germline trimming cut 3 bases from V and 9 bases from J; bases unmatched to any gene: 13. In DNA form, the CDR3 reads TGCAGTGCTAGGGGTGGGACTAGCGCGGTATGGTCCCAGTACTTC. Amino acids: CSARGGTSAVWSQYF.